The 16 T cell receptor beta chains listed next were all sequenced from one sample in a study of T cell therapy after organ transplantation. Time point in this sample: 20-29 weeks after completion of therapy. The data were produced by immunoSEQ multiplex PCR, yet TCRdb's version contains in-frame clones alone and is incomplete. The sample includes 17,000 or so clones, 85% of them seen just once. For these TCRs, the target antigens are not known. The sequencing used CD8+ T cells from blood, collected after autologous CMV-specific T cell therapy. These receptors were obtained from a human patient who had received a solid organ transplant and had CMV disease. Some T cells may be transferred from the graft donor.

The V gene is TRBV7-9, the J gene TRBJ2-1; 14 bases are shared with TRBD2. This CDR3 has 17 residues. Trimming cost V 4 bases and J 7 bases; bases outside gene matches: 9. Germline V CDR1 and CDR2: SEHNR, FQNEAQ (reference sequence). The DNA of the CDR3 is TGTGCCAGCAGCTCTCGGACTAGCGGGAGGAGAGGGAATGAGCAGTTCTTC. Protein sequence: CASSSRTSGRRGNEQFF.

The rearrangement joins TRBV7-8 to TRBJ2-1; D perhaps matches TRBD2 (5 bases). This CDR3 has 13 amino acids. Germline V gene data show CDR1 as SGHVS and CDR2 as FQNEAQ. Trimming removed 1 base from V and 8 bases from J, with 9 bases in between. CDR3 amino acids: CASSLGGSDEQFF. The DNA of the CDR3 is TGTGCCAGCAGCTTAGGAGGGAGTGATGAGCAGTTCTTC.

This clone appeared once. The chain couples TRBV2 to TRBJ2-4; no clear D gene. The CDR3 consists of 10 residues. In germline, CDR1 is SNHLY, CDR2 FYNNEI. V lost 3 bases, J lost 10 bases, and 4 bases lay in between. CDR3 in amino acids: CASSDGIQYF. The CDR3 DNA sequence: TGTGCCAGCAGTGACGGGATTCAGTACTTC.

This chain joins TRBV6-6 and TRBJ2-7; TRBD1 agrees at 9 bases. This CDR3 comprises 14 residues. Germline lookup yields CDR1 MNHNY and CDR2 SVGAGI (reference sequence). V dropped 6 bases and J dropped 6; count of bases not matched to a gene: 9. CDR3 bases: TGTGCCAGCAGCGCCGGGACAGGGTTTACCGAGCAGTACTTC. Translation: CASSAGTGFTEQYF.

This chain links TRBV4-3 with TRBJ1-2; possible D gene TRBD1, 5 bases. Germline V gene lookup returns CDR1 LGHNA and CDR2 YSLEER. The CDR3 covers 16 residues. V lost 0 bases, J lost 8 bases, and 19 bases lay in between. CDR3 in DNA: TGCGCCAGCAGCCAAGAAGGGACCGACATATTAGGGGGCTACACCTTC. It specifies CASSQEGTDILGGYTF.

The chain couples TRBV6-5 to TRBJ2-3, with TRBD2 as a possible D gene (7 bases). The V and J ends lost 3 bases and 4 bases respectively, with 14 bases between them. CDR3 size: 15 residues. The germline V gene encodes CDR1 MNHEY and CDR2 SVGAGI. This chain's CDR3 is CASSYGGASADTQYF. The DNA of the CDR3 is TGTGCCAGCAGTTATGGGGGGGCCAGCGCAGATACGCAGTATTTT.

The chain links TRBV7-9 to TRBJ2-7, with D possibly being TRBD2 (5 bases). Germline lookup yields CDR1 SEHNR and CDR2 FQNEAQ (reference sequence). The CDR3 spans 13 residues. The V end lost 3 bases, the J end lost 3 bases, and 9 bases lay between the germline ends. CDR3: CASSLSGNYEQYF. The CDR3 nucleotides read TGTGCCAGCAGCTTGAGCGGAAACTACGAGCAGTACTTC.

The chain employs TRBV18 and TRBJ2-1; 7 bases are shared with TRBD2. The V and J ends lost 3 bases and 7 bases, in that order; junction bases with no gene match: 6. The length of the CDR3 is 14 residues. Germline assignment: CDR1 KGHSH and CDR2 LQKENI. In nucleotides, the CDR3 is TGTGCCAGCTCACCGCGGGAGACGCCAAATGAGCAGTTCTTC. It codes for CASSPRETPNEQFF.

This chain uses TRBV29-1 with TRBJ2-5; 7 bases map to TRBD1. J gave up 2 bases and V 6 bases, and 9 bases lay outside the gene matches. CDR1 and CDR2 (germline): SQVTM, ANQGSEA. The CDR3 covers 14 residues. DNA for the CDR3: TGCAGCGTCCCAATCGGGACAGCTCAAGAGACCCAGTACTTC. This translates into CSVPIGTAQETQYF.

CDR3 sequence: CASSQRGGANTEAFF. In DNA form, the CDR3 reads TGTGCCAGCAGCCAAAGAGGGGGGGCCAACACTGAAGCTTTCTTT. V gene TRBV21-1 combines with J gene TRBJ1-1. TRBV21-1 counts as a pseudogene. The CDR3 runs 15 residues.

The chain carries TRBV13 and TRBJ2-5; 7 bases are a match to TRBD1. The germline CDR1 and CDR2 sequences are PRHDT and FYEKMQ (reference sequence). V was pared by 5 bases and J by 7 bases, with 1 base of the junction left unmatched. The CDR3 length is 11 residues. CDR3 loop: CASSDRATQYF. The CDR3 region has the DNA TGTGCCAGCAGCGACAGGGCGACCCAGTACTTC.

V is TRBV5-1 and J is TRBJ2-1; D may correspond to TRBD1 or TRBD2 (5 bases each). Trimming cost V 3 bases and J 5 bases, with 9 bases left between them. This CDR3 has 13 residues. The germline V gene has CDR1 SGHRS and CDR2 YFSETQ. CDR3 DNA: TGCGCCAGCAGCTGGGGACGGAACAATGAGCAGTTCTTC. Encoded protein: CASSWGRNNEQFF.

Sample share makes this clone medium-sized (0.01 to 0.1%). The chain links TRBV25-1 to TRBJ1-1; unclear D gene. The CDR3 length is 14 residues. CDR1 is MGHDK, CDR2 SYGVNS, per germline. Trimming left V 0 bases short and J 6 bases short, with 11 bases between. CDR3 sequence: CASSEYGRIAEAFF. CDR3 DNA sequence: TGTGCCAGCAGTGAATACGGGAGGATCGCTGAAGCTTTCTTT. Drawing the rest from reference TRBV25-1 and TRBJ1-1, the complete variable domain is EADIYQTPRYLVIGTGKKITLECSQTMGHDKMYWYQQDPGMELHLIHYSYGVNSTEKGDLSSESTVSRIRTEHFPLTLESARPSHTSQYLCASSEYGRIAEAFFGQGTRLTVV.

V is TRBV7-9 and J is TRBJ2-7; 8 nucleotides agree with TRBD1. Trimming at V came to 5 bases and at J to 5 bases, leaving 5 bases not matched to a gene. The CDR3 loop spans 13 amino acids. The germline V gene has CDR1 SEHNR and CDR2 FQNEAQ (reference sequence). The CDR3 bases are TGTGCCAGCAGCCCGCCGGACAGGGACGAGCAGTACTTC. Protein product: CASSPPDRDEQYF.

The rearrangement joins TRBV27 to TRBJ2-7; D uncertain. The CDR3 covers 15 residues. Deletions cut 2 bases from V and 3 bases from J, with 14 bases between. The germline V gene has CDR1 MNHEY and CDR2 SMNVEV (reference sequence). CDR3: CASSLEADSLYEQYF. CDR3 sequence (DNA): TGTGCCAGCAGTTTAGAAGCCGACTCCCTCTACGAGCAGTACTTC.

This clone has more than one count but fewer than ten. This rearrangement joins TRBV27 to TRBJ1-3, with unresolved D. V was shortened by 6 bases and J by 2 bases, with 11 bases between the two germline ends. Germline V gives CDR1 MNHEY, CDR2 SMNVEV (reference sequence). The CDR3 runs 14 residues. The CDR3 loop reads CASRKGYPGNTIYF. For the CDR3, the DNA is TGTGCCAGCAGAAAAGGATACCCTGGAAACACCATATATTTT.